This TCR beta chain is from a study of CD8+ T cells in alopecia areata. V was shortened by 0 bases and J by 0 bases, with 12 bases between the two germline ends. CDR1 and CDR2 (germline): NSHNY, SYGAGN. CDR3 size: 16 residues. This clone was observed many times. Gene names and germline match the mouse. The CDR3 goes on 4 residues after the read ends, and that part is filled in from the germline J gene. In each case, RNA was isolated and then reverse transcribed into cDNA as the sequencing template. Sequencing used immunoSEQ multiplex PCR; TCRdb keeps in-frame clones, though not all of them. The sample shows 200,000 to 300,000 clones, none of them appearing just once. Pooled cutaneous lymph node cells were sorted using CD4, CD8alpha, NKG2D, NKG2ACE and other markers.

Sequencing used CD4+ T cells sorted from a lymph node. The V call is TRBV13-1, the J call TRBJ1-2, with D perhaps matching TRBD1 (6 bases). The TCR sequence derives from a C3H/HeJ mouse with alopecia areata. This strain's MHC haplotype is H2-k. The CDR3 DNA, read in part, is TGTGCCAGCAGTGATGCAAGGGGGTCTGCAAACTCC. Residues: CASSDARGSANS. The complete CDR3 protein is CASSDARGSANSDYTF.